This T cell receptor (beta chain) was identified in a study of CD8 T cells in Susac syndrome. The CDR3 runs 18 residues. Trimming pared 0 bases from V and 1 base from J, leaving 16 bases between. Per germline, CDR1 SGDLS and CDR2 YYNGEE. RNA totalling about 0.5 to 1 ug underwent reverse transcription with random hexamers. TCRdb called the immunoSEQ multiplex PCR reads again in MiXCR, with one record for every CDR3 protein. This sample has about 83,000 distinct CDR3 sequences, with about 96% found just once. The source material was CD8+ T cells from PBMCs. The clonotype originates from a human donor with Susac syndrome. V usage is TRBV9 and J usage is TRBJ2-2; D ambiguous. The CDR3: CASSVDPRPLLNTGELFF. Here the CDR3 DNA reads TGTGCCAGCAGCGTAGACCCTAGGCCCCTACTGAACACCGGGGAGCTGTTTTTT.